A selection of T cell receptor beta chains follows, all from one sample in a study of T-cell reconstitution after alpha-beta-depleted transplantation in children. Each CDR3 protein is one row after TCRdb ran MiXCR on the PCR reads. This sample has around 200,000 distinct CDR3 sequences, with approximately 9.5% found just once. The specimen was PBMCs from the stem cell graft donor, collected from the stem cell graft. The receptors originated from a human donor who donated a stem cell graft to a child with acute lymphoblastic leukemia. Each CDR3 is given with its conserved first and last residue. A D gene is named only where the DNA matches it firmly. Size tells how often a clone was seen (once, few, many) or the class of an expanded clone, and some rows leave it out.

v_call: TRBV10-1
d_call: -
clone_size: few
j_call: TRBJ2-2
cdr3_aa: CASALPSSGELFF
cdr3_nt: TGCGCCAGCGCCCTCCCGAGCTCCGGGGAGCTGTTTTTT

v_call: TRBV27
d_call: TRBD1
clone_size: many
j_call: TRBJ1-2
cdr3_aa: CASSLQGGYGYTF
cdr3_nt: TGTGCCAGCAGTTTACAGGGGGGTTATGGCTACACCTTC

v_call: TRBV20-1
d_call: TRBD1
clone_size: -
j_call: TRBJ1-4
cdr3_aa: CSARGPRTGVGEKLFF
cdr3_nt: TGCAGTGCTAGAGGTCCCAGGACAGGGGTGGGGGAAAAACTGTTTTTT

v_call: TRBV7-8
d_call: -
clone_size: many
j_call: TRBJ2-2
cdr3_aa: CASSFILAGGNTGELFF
cdr3_nt: TGTGCCAGCAGCTTCATCTTGGCAGGCGGAAACACCGGGGAGCTGTTTTTT

v_call: TRBV20-1
d_call: TRBD2
clone_size: -
j_call: TRBJ2-3
cdr3_aa: CSARDKVAGSSTDTQYF
cdr3_nt: TGCAGTGCTAGAGATAAGGTAGCGGGGAGTAGCACAGATACGCAGTATTTT

v_call: TRBV6-1
d_call: TRBD2
clone_size: many
j_call: TRBJ2-1
cdr3_aa: CASIPGTSDRNEQFF
cdr3_nt: TGTGCCAGCATTCCCGGGACTAGCGATCGAAATGAGCAGTTCTTC

v_call: TRBV29-1
d_call: -
clone_size: many
j_call: TRBJ1-1
cdr3_aa: CSVSLQVGTEAFF
cdr3_nt: TGCAGCGTATCTCTACAGGTTGGCACTGAAGCTTTCTTT

v_call: TRBV6-2/TRBV6-3
d_call: -
clone_size: -
j_call: TRBJ1-4
cdr3_aa: CASSRMPDTNEKLFF
cdr3_nt: TGTGCCAGCAGTCGGATGCCAGATACTAATGAAAAACTGTTTTTT

v_call: TRBV18
d_call: -
clone_size: -
j_call: TRBJ2-1
cdr3_aa: CASSPVDYNEQFF
cdr3_nt: TGTGCCAGCTCACCAGTGGATTACAATGAGCAGTTCTTC

v_call: TRBV12-3/TRBV12-4
d_call: -
clone_size: -
j_call: TRBJ2-1
cdr3_aa: CASSFMRGGPGPYNEQFF
cdr3_nt: TGTGCCAGCAGTTTTATGAGGGGGGGCCCTGGGCCCTACAATGAGCAGTTCTTC

v_call: TRBV11-3
d_call: -
clone_size: -
j_call: TRBJ2-5
cdr3_aa: CASSLGPAQETQYF
cdr3_nt: TGTGCCAGCAGCTTAGGGCCAGCTCAAGAGACCCAGTACTTC

v_call: TRBV3-1
d_call: -
clone_size: few
j_call: TRBJ1-2
cdr3_aa: CASSQVPDGYGYTF
cdr3_nt: TGTGCCAGCAGCCAAGTCCCGGATGGCTATGGCTACACCTTC

v_call: TRBV6-1
d_call: -
clone_size: few
j_call: TRBJ1-3
cdr3_aa: CASIGIRVSGNTIYF
cdr3_nt: TGTGCCAGCATTGGTATCAGAGTCTCTGGAAACACCATATATTTT

v_call: TRBV5-1
d_call: TRBD1
clone_size: few
j_call: TRBJ2-7
cdr3_aa: CASSLGTGFEEQYF
cdr3_nt: TGCGCCAGCAGCCTCGGGACAGGGTTTGAAGAGCAGTACTTC

v_call: TRBV12-5
d_call: TRBD1
clone_size: -
j_call: TRBJ1-2
cdr3_aa: CASGSMTGTNYGYTF
cdr3_nt: TGTGCTAGTGGTTCCATGACAGGGACTAACTATGGCTACACCTTC

v_call: TRBV2
d_call: TRBD1
clone_size: -
j_call: TRBJ2-3
cdr3_aa: CASSRQGAADTQYF
cdr3_nt: TGTGCCAGCAGCCGACAGGGGGCGGCAGATACGCAGTATTTT

v_call: TRBV27
d_call: -
clone_size: few
j_call: TRBJ1-6
cdr3_aa: CASSLYGVEGSPLHF
cdr3_nt: TGTGCCAGCAGTTTATACGGGGTCGAGGGTTCACCCCTCCACTTT

v_call: TRBV10-3
d_call: -
clone_size: -
j_call: TRBJ2-7
cdr3_aa: CAISGQNLYEQYF
cdr3_nt: TGTGCCATCAGTGGACAGAACCTCTACGAGCAGTACTTC

v_call: TRBV12-3/TRBV12-4
d_call: -
clone_size: -
j_call: TRBJ2-5
cdr3_aa: CASSVLAGETQYF
cdr3_nt: TGTGCCAGCAGTGTACTAGCTGGAGAGACCCAGTACTTC

v_call: TRBV4-3
d_call: -
clone_size: many
j_call: TRBJ2-7
cdr3_aa: CASSPRLSYEQYF
cdr3_nt: TGCGCCAGCAGCCCTCGTTTATCCTACGAGCAGTACTTC

v_call: TRBV5-6
d_call: -
clone_size: -
j_call: TRBJ2-2
cdr3_aa: CASSPYLQRDPTGELFF
cdr3_nt: TGTGCCAGCAGCCCATACCTGCAAAGGGACCCCACCGGGGAGCTGTTTTTT

v_call: TRBV20-1
d_call: TRBD1
clone_size: few
j_call: TRBJ1-1
cdr3_aa: CSARVGLDRGFMNTEAFF
cdr3_nt: TGCAGTGCTAGAGTGGGCTTAGACAGGGGGTTCATGAACACTGAAGCTTTCTTT

v_call: TRBV5-5
d_call: -
clone_size: -
j_call: TRBJ1-5
cdr3_aa: CASSLEDYSNQPQHF
cdr3_nt: TGTGCCAGCAGCTTGGAGGATTATAGCAATCAGCCCCAGCATTTT

v_call: TRBV6-2/TRBV6-3
d_call: TRBD1
clone_size: -
j_call: TRBJ2-3
cdr3_aa: CASSYLTGSLSDTQYF
cdr3_nt: TGTGCCAGCAGTTACCTGACAGGGAGCCTTTCTGATACGCAGTATTTT

v_call: TRBV20-1
d_call: -
clone_size: many
j_call: TRBJ1-2
cdr3_aa: CSARARGVHYGYTF
cdr3_nt: TGCAGTGCTAGAGCGCGGGGTGTTCACTATGGCTACACCTTC

v_call: TRBV5-1
d_call: TRBD1
clone_size: many
j_call: TRBJ2-3
cdr3_aa: CASKGQGSSTDTQYF
cdr3_nt: TGCGCCAGCAAAGGACAGGGATCTAGCACAGATACGCAGTATTTT

v_call: TRBV5-1
d_call: -
clone_size: few
j_call: TRBJ2-3
cdr3_aa: CASSTGLTSPDTQYF
cdr3_nt: TGCGCCAGCAGCACGGGACTTACCTCCCCAGATACGCAGTATTTT

v_call: TRBV7-2
d_call: TRBD1
clone_size: few
j_call: TRBJ2-3
cdr3_aa: CASSLASGQGVRTDTQYF
cdr3_nt: TGTGCCAGCAGCTTAGCGTCGGGACAGGGGGTTCGCACAGATACGCAGTATTTT

v_call: TRBV3-1
d_call: TRBD1
clone_size: few
j_call: TRBJ1-4
cdr3_aa: CASSSLMPGQGREKLFF
cdr3_nt: TGTGCCAGCAGCTCTTTAATGCCGGGACAGGGACGTGAAAAACTGTTTTTT

v_call: TRBV30
d_call: -
clone_size: few
j_call: TRBJ2-7
cdr3_aa: CAWSSSGYEQYF
cdr3_nt: TGTGCCTGGAGCTCGTCGGGCTACGAGCAGTACTTC

v_call: TRBV29-1
d_call: -
clone_size: -
j_call: TRBJ2-6
cdr3_aa: CSVEEVGVRVPGANVLTF
cdr3_nt: TGCAGCGTTGAAGAGGTGGGGGTGCGGGTTCCCGGGGCCAACGTCCTGACTTTC

v_call: TRBV7-9
d_call: -
clone_size: -
j_call: TRBJ2-7
cdr3_aa: CASSLEGGAYEQYF
cdr3_nt: TGTGCCAGCAGCTTAGAGGGGGGAGCCTACGAGCAGTACTTC

v_call: TRBV5-1
d_call: TRBD1
clone_size: few
j_call: TRBJ1-2
cdr3_aa: CASSITGTGTYGYTF
cdr3_nt: TGCGCCAGCAGCATAACCGGGACAGGGACCTATGGCTACACCTTC

v_call: TRBV5-1
d_call: TRBD2
clone_size: many
j_call: TRBJ2-1
cdr3_aa: CASSLAGTSLEQFF
cdr3_nt: TGCGCCAGCAGCTTGGCCGGGACTAGTCTTGAGCAGTTCTTC

v_call: TRBV30
d_call: -
clone_size: -
j_call: TRBJ1-4
cdr3_aa: CAWSASGGPTNEKLFF
cdr3_nt: TGTGCCTGGAGTGCCTCCGGGGGGCCGACTAATGAAAAACTGTTTTTT

v_call: TRBV27
d_call: TRBD1
clone_size: -
j_call: TRBJ2-7
cdr3_aa: CASGPWTGYPYEQYF
cdr3_nt: TGTGCCAGCGGGCCCTGGACAGGGTACCCCTACGAGCAGTACTTC

v_call: TRBV4-3
d_call: -
clone_size: few
j_call: TRBJ2-2
cdr3_aa: CASSQVPVLGGVVLFF
cdr3_nt: TGCGCCAGCAGCCAAGTCCCCGTTCTCGGCGGGGTGGTGCTGTTTTTT

v_call: TRBV9
d_call: -
clone_size: many
j_call: TRBJ1-1
cdr3_aa: CASSDSLPEAFF
cdr3_nt: TGTGCCAGCAGTGACAGCTTACCTGAAGCTTTCTTT

v_call: TRBV7-2
d_call: -
clone_size: -
j_call: TRBJ2-7
cdr3_aa: CASSLTRQDYEQYF
cdr3_nt: TGTGCCAGCAGCTTAACGCGGCAGGACTACGAGCAGTACTTC

v_call: TRBV7-7
d_call: TRBD2
clone_size: few
j_call: TRBJ2-2
cdr3_aa: CASSLRGDTGELFF
cdr3_nt: TGTGCCAGCAGCTTACGGGGGGACACCGGGGAGCTGTTTTTT

v_call: TRBV14
d_call: -
clone_size: few
j_call: TRBJ2-7
cdr3_aa: CASSPQRAYEQYF
cdr3_nt: TGTGCCAGCAGCCCCCAGAGGGCCTACGAGCAGTACTTC

v_call: TRBV2
d_call: -
clone_size: -
j_call: TRBJ1-4
cdr3_aa: CASSEIGTGREKLFF
cdr3_nt: TGTGCCAGCAGTGAAATTGGTACAGGACGAGAAAAACTGTTTTTT

v_call: TRBV5-1
d_call: -
clone_size: many
j_call: TRBJ2-7
cdr3_aa: CASSLGLGWSDHEQYF
cdr3_nt: TGCGCCAGCAGCTTGGGGCTTGGGTGGTCGGACCACGAGCAGTACTTC

v_call: TRBV4-3
d_call: -
clone_size: many
j_call: TRBJ1-4
cdr3_aa: CASSQDSSGPLLNEKLFF
cdr3_nt: TGCGCCAGCAGCCAAGATTCGTCGGGGCCGCTACTTAATGAAAAACTGTTTTTT

v_call: TRBV29-1
d_call: -
clone_size: few
j_call: TRBJ2-6
cdr3_aa: CSVHRSGANVLTF
cdr3_nt: TGCAGCGTACACAGGTCTGGGGCCAACGTCCTGACTTTC

v_call: TRBV5-1
d_call: TRBD1
clone_size: many
j_call: TRBJ2-5
cdr3_aa: CASSLYRGRGETQYF
cdr3_nt: TGCGCCAGCAGCTTGTACAGGGGCCGAGGGGAGACCCAGTACTTC

v_call: TRBV29-1
d_call: TRBD1
clone_size: many
j_call: TRBJ2-7
cdr3_aa: CSVGVRGQGIDEQYF
cdr3_nt: TGCAGCGTTGGTGTTAGGGGACAGGGGATCGACGAGCAGTACTTC

v_call: TRBV20-1
d_call: -
clone_size: -
j_call: TRBJ1-2
cdr3_aa: CIFRSTYGYTF
cdr3_nt: TGTATTTTCAGGAGCACCTATGGCTACACCTTC

v_call: TRBV20-1
d_call: TRBD2
clone_size: many
j_call: TRBJ2-3
cdr3_aa: CSARDQRGATDTQYF
cdr3_nt: TGCAGTGCTAGAGATCAGCGGGGGGCCACAGATACGCAGTATTTT

v_call: TRBV10-1
d_call: -
clone_size: -
j_call: TRBJ2-6
cdr3_aa: CASSESGVGANVLTF
cdr3_nt: TGCGCCAGCAGTGAGTCCGGGGTTGGGGCCAACGTCCTGACTTTC

v_call: TRBV7-9
d_call: -
clone_size: many
j_call: TRBJ2-7
cdr3_aa: CASSLAPDRSTYEQYF
cdr3_nt: TGTGCCAGCAGCTTAGCGCCCGACAGGAGTACCTACGAGCAGTACTTC

v_call: TRBV7-2
d_call: -
clone_size: few
j_call: TRBJ2-7
cdr3_aa: CASSLVSEGTGEQYF
cdr3_nt: TGTGCCAGCAGCTTAGTTTCGGAAGGAACTGGCGAGCAGTACTTC

v_call: TRBV20-1
d_call: -
clone_size: few
j_call: TRBJ1-2
cdr3_aa: CSATRDGGVGGYTF
cdr3_nt: TGCAGTGCTACCCGGGACGGAGGAGTTGGTGGCTACACCTTC

v_call: TRBV10-1
d_call: -
clone_size: -
j_call: TRBJ2-5
cdr3_aa: CASSDLAGTRETQYF
cdr3_nt: TGCGCCAGCAGTGATTTGGCGGGGACAAGGGAGACCCAGTACTTC

v_call: TRBV15
d_call: -
clone_size: -
j_call: TRBJ2-7
cdr3_aa: CATSRDKGKYEQYF
cdr3_nt: TGTGCCACCAGCAGAGATAAGGGAAAATACGAGCAGTACTTC